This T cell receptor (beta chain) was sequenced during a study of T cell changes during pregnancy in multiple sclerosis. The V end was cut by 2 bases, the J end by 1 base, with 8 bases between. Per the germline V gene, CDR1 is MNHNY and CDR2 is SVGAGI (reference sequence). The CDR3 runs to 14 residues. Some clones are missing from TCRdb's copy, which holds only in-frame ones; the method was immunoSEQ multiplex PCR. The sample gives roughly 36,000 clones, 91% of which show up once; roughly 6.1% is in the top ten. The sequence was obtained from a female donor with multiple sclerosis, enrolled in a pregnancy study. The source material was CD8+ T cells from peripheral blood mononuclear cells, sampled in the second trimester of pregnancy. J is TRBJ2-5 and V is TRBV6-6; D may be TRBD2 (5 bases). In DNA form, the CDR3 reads TGTGCCAGCAGTTACCGGGATCCCCAAGAGACCCAGTACTTC. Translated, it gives CASSYRDPQETQYF.